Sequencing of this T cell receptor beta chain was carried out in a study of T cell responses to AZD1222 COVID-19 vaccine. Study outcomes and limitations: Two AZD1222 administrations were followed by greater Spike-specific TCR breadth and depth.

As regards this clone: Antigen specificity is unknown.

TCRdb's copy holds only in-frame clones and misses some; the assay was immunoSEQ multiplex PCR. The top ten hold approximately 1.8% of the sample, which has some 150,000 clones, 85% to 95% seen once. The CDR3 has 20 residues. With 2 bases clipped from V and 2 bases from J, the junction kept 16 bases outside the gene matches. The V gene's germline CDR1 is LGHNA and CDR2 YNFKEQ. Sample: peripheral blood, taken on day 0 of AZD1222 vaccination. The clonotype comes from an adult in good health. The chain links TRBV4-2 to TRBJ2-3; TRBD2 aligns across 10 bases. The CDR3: CASSQFASGRRGAITDTQYF. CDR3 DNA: TGTGCCAGCAGCCAATTCGCTAGCGGGAGAAGGGGGGCGATCACAGATACGCAGTATTTT.